Listed here are 11 T cell receptor beta chains from one sample, sequenced in a study of T cell repertoires in cytomegalovirus infection. TCRdb called the reads again in MiXCR, with one record for every CDR3 protein. The table includes 740,000 or so distinct CDR3 sequences, about a third detected once. The sample consisted of PBMCs. Receptors originate from a human donor in good health (CMV status not recorded). Some clones in this sample may be carry-over from other donors' samples.

This clonotype showed up just a few times. The V call is TRBV18, the J call TRBJ2-6; D unclear. Germline V gene data show CDR1 as KGHSH and CDR2 as LQKENI. With 6 bases removed from V and 7 bases from J, the gap between germline ends came to 22 bases. This CDR3 has 17 residues. The CDR3 DNA reads TGTGCCAGCTCCCCGCGGTTAGGTGGGATGGCCGCCAACGTCCTGACTTTC. This codes for CASSPRLGGMAANVLTF.

Many counts were recorded for this clonotype. The chain employs TRBV7-6 and TRBJ2-3; no clear D gene. The CDR3 extends over 13 amino acids. Per germline, CDR1 SGHVS and CDR2 FNYEAQ. Trimming took 1 base from V and 1 from J, leaving 3 bases between them. CDR3 nucleotide sequence: TGTGCCAGCAGCTTAGTACGCACAGATACGCAGTATTTT. Residues: CASSLVRTDTQYF.

This clonotype showed up just a few times. The chain links TRBV28 to TRBJ1-2; D ambiguous. From germline, CDR1 is MDHEN and CDR2 SYDVKM. The CDR3 extends over 14 amino acids. Trimming took off 3 bases at V and 8 bases at J, with 16 bases between the two ends. The CDR3 DNA reads as TGTGCCAGCAGTTTTGGCCGCCACTCTGGGGGCTACACCTTC. Encoded protein: CASSFGRHSGGYTF.

The chain carries TRBV6-2 or TRBV6-3 and TRBJ1-1; the D is unclear. V lost 6 bases, J lost 0 bases, and 11 bases lay in between. This CDR3 spans 14 amino acids. Looked up from germline, CDR1 is MNHEY and CDR2 is SVGEGT. CDR3: CASRSTYMNTEAFF. In nucleotides, the CDR3 is TGTGCCAGCAGGAGCACCTACATGAACACTGAAGCTTTCTTT.

The V and J genes are TRBV14 and TRBJ1-3; D perhaps matches TRBD1 (6 bases). Germline V gene sequence: CDR1 SGHDN, CDR2 FVKESK. Between the trimmed V and J ends, which lost 1 base and 0 bases, there was a span of 10 bases. This CDR3 contains 16 residues. The CDR3 sequence: CASSQATGHSGNTIYF. CDR3 sequence (DNA): TGTGCCAGCAGCCAAGCCACAGGGCACTCTGGAAACACCATATATTTT.

This clonotype appeared once. This chain links TRBV7-2 with TRBJ1-4, with 9 bases that match TRBD1. V was pared by 4 bases and J by 10 bases, with 4 bases of the junction left unmatched. From germline, CDR1 is SGHTA and CDR2 FQGNSA. The length of the CDR3 is 13 residues. Here the CDR3 DNA reads TGTGCCAGCAGCTCGAGACAGGGGGGAAAACTGTTTTTT. Its protein is CASSSRQGGKLFF.

This clonotype was recorded at least ten times. The CDR3 is CASSWTDSNQPQHF. Here the CDR3 DNA reads TGTGCCAGCAGCTGGACAGATAGCAATCAGCCCCAGCATTTT. V usage is TRBV7-8 and J usage is TRBJ1-5; weak D call: TRBD1 (6 bases). The CDR3 runs to 14 residues. V gave up 4 bases and J gave up 0 bases, with 7 bases separating them. Germline values: CDR1 SGHVS, CDR2 FQNEAQ.

Only one count was recorded for this clonotype. This may stem from a read error, because a much larger clone lies one nucleotide away. The chain recombines TRBV7-2 with TRBJ2-5; tentative D call: TRBD1 (6 bases). The CDR3 covers 13 residues. Germline CDR1 is SGHTA and CDR2 is FQGNSA. CDR3 sequence (DNA): TGTGCCAGCAGCTGGGGGCCTCAAGAGAGCCAGTACTTC. Its protein is CASSWGPQESQYF.

The chain uses TRBV11-2 and TRBJ1-2; D ambiguous. This CDR3 has 15 amino acids. The germline gives CDR1 SGHAT, CDR2 FQNNGV. V dropped 5 bases and J dropped 0 bases, with 13 bases sitting between them. As DNA, the CDR3 is TGTGCCAGCAGCCGTGAAAGGGTAGCTAACTATGGCTACACCTTC. Protein product: CASSRERVANYGYTF.

The table lists this clonotype with a few counts. The J gene is TRBJ2-1, the V gene TRBV27; D may be TRBD1 (6 bases). The CDR3 extends over 15 amino acids. CDR1 is MNHEY, CDR2 SMNVEV, per germline (reference sequence). V was cut by 2 bases and J by 5 bases, with 13 bases left in between. The CDR3 DNA sequence: TGTGCCAGCAGTTTAGAAGCAGGGGTTAACAATGAGCAGTTCTTC. Translated: CASSLEAGVNNEQFF.

V usage is TRBV6-5 and J usage is TRBJ2-7, with 9 bases matching TRBD1. Germline V gene data show CDR1 as MNHEY and CDR2 as SVGAGI. Trimming at V came to 7 bases and at J to 2 bases, leaving 9 bases not matched to a gene. The CDR3 totals 15 residues. The chain's CDR3 is CASNPRQGGTYEQYF. DNA of the CDR3: TGTGCCAGCAACCCTCGACAGGGGGGAACCTACGAGCAGTACTTC.